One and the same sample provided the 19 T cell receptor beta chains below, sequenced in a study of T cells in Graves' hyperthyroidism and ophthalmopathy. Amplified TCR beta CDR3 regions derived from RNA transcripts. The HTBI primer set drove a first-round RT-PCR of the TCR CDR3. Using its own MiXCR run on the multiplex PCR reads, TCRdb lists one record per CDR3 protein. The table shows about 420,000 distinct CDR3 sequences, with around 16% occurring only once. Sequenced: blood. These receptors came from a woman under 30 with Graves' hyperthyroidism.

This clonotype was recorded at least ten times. CDR3 nucleotides: TGTGCCAGTCTTCCCCATGCGGGGGCCCCCTATGGCTACACCTTC. Protein: CASLPHAGAPYGYTF. The rearrangement joins TRBV27 to TRBJ1-2; D is perhaps TRBD1 (6 bases). The CDR3 runs to 15 residues. Germline loops: CDR1 MNHEY, CDR2 SMNVEV (reference sequence). V dropped 9 bases and J dropped 4 bases, with 21 bases sitting between them.

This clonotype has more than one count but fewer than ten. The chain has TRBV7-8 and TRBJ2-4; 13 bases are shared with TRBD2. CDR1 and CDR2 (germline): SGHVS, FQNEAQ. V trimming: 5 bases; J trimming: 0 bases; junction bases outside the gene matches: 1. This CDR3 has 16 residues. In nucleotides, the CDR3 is TGTGCCAGCAGCCGGACTAGCGGGGGAGCCAAAAACATTCAGTACTTC. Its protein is CASSRTSGGAKNIQYF.

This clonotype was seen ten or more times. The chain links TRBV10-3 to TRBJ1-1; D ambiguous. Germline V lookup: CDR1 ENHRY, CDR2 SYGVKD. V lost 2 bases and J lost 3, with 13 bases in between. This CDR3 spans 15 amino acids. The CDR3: CAISEIGPVDTEAFF. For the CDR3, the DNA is TGTGCCATCAGTGAGATAGGGCCGGTTGACACTGAAGCTTTCTTT.

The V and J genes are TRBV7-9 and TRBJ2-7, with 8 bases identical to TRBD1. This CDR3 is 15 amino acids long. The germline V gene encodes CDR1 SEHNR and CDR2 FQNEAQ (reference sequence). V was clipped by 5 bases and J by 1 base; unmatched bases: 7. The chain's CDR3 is CASSPIRGPSYEQYF. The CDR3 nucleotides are TGTGCCAGCAGCCCAATCAGGGGGCCATCCTACGAGCAGTACTTC. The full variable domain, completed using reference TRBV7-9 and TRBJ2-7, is DTGVSQNPRHKITKRGQNVTFRCDPISEHNRLYWYRQTLGQGPEFLTYFQNEAQLEKSRLLSDRFSAERPKGSFSTLEIQRTEQGDSAMYLCASSPIRGPSYEQYFGPGTRLTVT.

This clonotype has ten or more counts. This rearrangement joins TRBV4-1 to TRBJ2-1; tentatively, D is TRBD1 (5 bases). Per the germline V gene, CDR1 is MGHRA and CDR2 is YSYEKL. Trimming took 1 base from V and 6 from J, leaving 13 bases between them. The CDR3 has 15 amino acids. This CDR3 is CASSQVRLRGNEQFF. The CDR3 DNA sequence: TGCGCCAGCAGCCAAGTAAGGTTAAGGGGCAATGAGCAGTTCTTC.

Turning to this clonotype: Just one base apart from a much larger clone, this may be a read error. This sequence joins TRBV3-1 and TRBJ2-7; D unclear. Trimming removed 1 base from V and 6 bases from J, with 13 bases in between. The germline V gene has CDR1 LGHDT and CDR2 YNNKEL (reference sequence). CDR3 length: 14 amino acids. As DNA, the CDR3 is TGTGCCAGCAGCCAAGGTGCTTCTCAAGGCGAGCAGTACTTC. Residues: CASSQGASQGEQYF.

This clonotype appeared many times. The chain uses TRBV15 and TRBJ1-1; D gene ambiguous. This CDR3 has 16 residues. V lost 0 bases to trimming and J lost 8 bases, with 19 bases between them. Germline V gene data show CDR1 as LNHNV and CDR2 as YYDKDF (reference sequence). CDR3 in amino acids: CATSRDSVSGIGEAFF. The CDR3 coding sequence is TGTGCCACCAGCAGAGATAGCGTAAGTGGAATCGGGGAAGCTTTCTTT.

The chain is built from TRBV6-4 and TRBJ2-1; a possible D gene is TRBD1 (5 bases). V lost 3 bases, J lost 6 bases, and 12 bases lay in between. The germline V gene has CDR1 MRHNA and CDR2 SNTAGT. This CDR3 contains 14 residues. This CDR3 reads CASSEIGASNEQFF. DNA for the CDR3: TGTGCCAGCAGTGAGATTGGGGCCTCCAATGAGCAGTTCTTC.

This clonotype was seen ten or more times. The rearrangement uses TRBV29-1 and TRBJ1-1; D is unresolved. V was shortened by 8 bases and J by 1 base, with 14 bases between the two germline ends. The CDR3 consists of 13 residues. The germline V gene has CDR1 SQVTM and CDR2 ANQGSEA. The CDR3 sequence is CSPGRWGNTEAFF. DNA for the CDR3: TGCAGCCCGGGCCGGTGGGGGAACACTGAAGCTTTCTTT.

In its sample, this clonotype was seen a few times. The CDR3 is CASSPSLGVALHF. For the CDR3, the DNA is TGTGCCAGTAGTCCGTCCTTGGGGGTAGCCCTCCACTTT. The chain combines TRBV19 with TRBJ1-6; possible D gene TRBD1, 5 bases. The germline V gene has CDR1 LNHDA and CDR2 SQIVND (reference sequence). The CDR3 has 13 residues. Trimming took off 5 bases at V and 14 bases at J, with 16 bases between the two ends.

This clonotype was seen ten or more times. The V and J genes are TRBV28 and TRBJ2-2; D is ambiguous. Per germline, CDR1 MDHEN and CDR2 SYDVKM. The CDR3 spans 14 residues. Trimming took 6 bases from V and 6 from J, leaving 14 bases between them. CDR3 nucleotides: TGTGCCAGCAGCACCAGGCATGGGGCCGGGGAGCTGTTTTTT. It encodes CASSTRHGAGELFF.

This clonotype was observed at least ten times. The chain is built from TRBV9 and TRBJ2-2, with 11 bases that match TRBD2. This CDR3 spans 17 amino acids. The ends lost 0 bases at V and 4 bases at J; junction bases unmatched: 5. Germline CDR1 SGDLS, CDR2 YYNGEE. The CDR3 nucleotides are TGTGCCAGCAGCGTAGGTAGCGGGGGGGCCTTCACCGGGGAGCTGTTTTTT. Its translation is CASSVGSGGAFTGELFF.

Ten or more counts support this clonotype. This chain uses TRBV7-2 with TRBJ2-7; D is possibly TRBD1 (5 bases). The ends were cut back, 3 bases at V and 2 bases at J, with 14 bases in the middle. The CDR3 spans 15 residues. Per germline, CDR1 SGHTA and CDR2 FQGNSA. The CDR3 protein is CASSFFEGATYEQYF. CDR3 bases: TGTGCCAGCAGCTTTTTTGAAGGGGCTACCTACGAGCAGTACTTC.

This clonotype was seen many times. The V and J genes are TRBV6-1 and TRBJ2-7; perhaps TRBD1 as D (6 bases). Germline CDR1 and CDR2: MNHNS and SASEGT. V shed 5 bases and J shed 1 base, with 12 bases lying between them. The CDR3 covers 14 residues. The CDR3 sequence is CASSFGQGSYEQYF. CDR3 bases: TGTGCCAGCAGTTTTGGGCAGGGGTCCTACGAGCAGTACTTC.

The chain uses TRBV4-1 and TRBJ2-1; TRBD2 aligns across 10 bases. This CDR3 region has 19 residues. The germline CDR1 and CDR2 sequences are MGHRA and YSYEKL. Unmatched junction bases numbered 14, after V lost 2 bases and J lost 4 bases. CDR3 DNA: TGCGCCAGCAGCCAAAAAAAAGCCGGGACTAGCGTCCCATACAATGAGCAGTTCTTC. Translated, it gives CASSQKKAGTSVPYNEQFF.

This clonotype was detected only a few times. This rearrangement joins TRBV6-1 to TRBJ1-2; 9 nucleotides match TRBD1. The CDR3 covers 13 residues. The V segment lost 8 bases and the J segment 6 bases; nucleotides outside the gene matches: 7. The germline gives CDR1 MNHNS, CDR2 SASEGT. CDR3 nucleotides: TGTGCCAGCTTAAACAGGGGGCAGAATGGCTACACCTTC. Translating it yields CASLNRGQNGYTF.

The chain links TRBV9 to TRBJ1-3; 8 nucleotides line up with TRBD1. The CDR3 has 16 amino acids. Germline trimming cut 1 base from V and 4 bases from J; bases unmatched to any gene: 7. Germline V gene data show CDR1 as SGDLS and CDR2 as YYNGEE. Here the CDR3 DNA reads TGTGCCAGCAGCGTAACAGGACAGGGTGCGGGAAACACCATATATTTT. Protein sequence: CASSVTGQGAGNTIYF.

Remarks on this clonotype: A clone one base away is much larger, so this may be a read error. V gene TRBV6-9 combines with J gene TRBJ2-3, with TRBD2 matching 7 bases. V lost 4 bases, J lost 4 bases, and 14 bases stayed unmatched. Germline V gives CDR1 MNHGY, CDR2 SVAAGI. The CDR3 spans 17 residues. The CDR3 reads CASSWMSAGDEPDTQYF. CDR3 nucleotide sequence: TGTGCCAGCAGTTGGATGTCGGCGGGGGATGAACCAGATACGCAGTATTTT.

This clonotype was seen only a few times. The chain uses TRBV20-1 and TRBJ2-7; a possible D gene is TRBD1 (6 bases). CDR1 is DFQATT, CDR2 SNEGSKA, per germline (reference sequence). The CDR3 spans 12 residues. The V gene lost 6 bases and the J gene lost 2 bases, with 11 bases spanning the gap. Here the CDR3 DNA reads TGCAGTGCGCAAACAGGGACCTACGAGCAGTACTTC. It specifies CSAQTGTYEQYF.